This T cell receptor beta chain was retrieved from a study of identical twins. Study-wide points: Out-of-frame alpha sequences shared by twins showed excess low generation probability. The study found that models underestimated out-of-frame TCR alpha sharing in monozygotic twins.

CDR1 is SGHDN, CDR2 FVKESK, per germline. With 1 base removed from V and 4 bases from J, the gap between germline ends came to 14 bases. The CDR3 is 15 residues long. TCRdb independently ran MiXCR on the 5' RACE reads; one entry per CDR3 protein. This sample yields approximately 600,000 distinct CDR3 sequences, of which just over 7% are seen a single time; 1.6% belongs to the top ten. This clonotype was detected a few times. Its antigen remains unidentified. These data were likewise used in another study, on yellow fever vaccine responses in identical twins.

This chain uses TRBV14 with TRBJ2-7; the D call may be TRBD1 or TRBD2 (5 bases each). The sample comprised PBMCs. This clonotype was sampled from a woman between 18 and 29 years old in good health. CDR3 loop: CASSQGGAGWYEQYF. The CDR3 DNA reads TGTGCCAGCAGCCAAGGAGGGGCAGGGTGGTACGAGCAGTACTTC.